The rows below give T cell receptor beta chains drawn from one sample of a study of T cell repertoires in cytomegalovirus infection. Each CDR3 protein is one row after TCRdb ran MiXCR on the reads. Found here are roughly 200,000 distinct CDR3 sequences, approximately 38% of them singletons; the top ten hold over 45%. Their antigen targets remain unknown. Sequencing used CD8+ T cells from cultured PBMCs, obtained from culture after CMV antigen stimulation. Source of these receptors: a human donor in good health (CMV status not recorded). Some clones in this sample may be carry-over from other donors' samples. Each CDR3 is given with its conserved first and last residue. A D gene is named only where the DNA matches it firmly. Size tells how often a clone was seen (once, few, many) or the class of an expanded clone, and some rows leave it out.

v_call: TRBV28
j_call: TRBJ2-7
d_call: TRBD2
clone_size: few
cdr3_nt: TGTGCCAGCAGTCCAGCGGGAGAGGCCGGCGAGCAGTACTTC
cdr3_aa: CASSPAGEAGEQYF

v_call: TRBV11-2
j_call: TRBJ2-2
d_call: -
clone_size: many
cdr3_nt: TGTGCCAGCAGCCGCACCGGGGAGCTGTTTTTT
cdr3_aa: CASSRTGELFF

v_call: TRBV6-2/TRBV6-3
j_call: TRBJ2-7
d_call: TRBD2
clone_size: few
cdr3_nt: TGTGCCAGCAGCTCACCGGGACTAGCGGGAGATCAGTACTTC
cdr3_aa: CASSSPGLAGDQYF

v_call: TRBV7-9
j_call: TRBJ2-7
d_call: -
clone_size: few
cdr3_nt: TGTGCCAGCACCTTAGGAACCCGGGACACCTACGAGCAGTACTTC
cdr3_aa: CASTLGTRDTYEQYF

v_call: TRBV7-3
j_call: TRBJ2-5
d_call: TRBD2
clone_size: -
cdr3_nt: TGTGCCAGCAGCTTAATTCCTAGCGGGAGGGAGACCCAGTACTTC
cdr3_aa: CASSLIPSGRETQYF

v_call: TRBV19
j_call: TRBJ2-1
d_call: -
clone_size: -
cdr3_nt: TGTGCCAGTAGTATAACGGGGGAGTACTCCTACAATGAGCAGTTCTTC
cdr3_aa: CASSITGEYSYNEQFF

v_call: TRBV4-2
j_call: TRBJ1-2
d_call: -
clone_size: many
cdr3_nt: TGTGCCAGCAGCCCGAGCGGCTGGCAGGGTGAAGGTAGCTACACCTTC
cdr3_aa: CASSPSGWQGEGSYTF

v_call: TRBV2
j_call: TRBJ1-2
d_call: -
clone_size: -
cdr3_nt: TGTGCCAGCAGGCCGAGGGATGGCTACACCTTC
cdr3_aa: CASRPRDGYTF

v_call: TRBV7-9
j_call: TRBJ1-1
d_call: -
clone_size: few
cdr3_nt: TGTGCCAGCAGCTTACCCCGGACAGAAGACACTGAAGCTTTCTTT
cdr3_aa: CASSLPRTEDTEAFF

v_call: TRBV19
j_call: TRBJ1-2
d_call: -
clone_size: once
cdr3_nt: TGTGCCAGTAGTATACTGCCGGGGAACTATGGCTACACCTTC
cdr3_aa: CASSILPGNYGYTF

v_call: TRBV11-2
j_call: TRBJ2-5
d_call: -
clone_size: few
cdr3_nt: TGTGCCAGCAGCTTAGGTCTAGGGACCCCCTTAAGGGGCTACCAAGAGACCCAGTACTTC
cdr3_aa: CASSLGLGTPLRGYQETQYF

v_call: TRBV19
j_call: TRBJ1-4
d_call: -
clone_size: -
cdr3_nt: TGTGCCAGTAGTGTCTTCCCGGGGGCGAATGAAAAACTGTTTTTT
cdr3_aa: CASSVFPGANEKLFF

v_call: TRBV6-2/TRBV6-3
j_call: TRBJ2-1
d_call: TRBD1
clone_size: few
cdr3_nt: TGTGCCAGCAGCTTCCGGGACAGATATCACAATGAGCAGTTCTTC
cdr3_aa: CASSFRDRYHNEQFF